The source of this TCR beta chain is a study of cytomegalovirus exposure and HLA in healthy donors. The donors, nominally healthy at sampling, likely had unrecorded immune exposures. In regard to this clone: What it binds is unknown.

The CDR3 consists of 16 residues. V shed 1 base, J shed 3 bases, and the junction held 3 bases outside the gene matches. CDR1 and CDR2 from the germline V gene are SGHDT and YYEEEE. Primers for the PCR totalled 60 Vbeta and 13 Jbeta. The repertoire was sequenced with immunoSEQ multiplex PCR; TCRdb's copy has only in-frame clones and lacks some. The sample consists of 150,000 to 200,000 clones, 65% to 70% of them appearing once. The study's findings and limits: Among TCR beta chains of equal frequency, HLA-associated ones were more clonally expanded in a later analysis.

The TCR was taken from a woman younger than 35 in good health and CMV-seropositive. The V call is TRBV5-6, the J call TRBJ2-7; TRBD2 matches at 14 bases. Sequenced sample: PBMCs. The CDR3: CASSLPGLAGGYEQYF. The CDR3 coding sequence is TGTGCCAGCAGCTTGCCCGGACTAGCGGGAGGCTACGAGCAGTACTTC.